This passage covers 2 T cell receptor beta chains from one sample sequenced in a study of PD-1 blockade in classical Hodgkin lymphoma. Time point given: newly diagnosed, previously untreated cHL patient sample. The CD4+ T cells used were purified from thawed PBMCs through magnetic negative selection. Here immunoSEQ multiplex PCR was the method, and the copy in TCRdb shows in-frame clones only, minus some. The sample holds about 35,000 clones, roughly 91% seen once. Sequences were obtained from CD4+ T cells from blood. Source of these receptors: a human donor with classical Hodgkin lymphoma.

The sample holds one count of this clone. The gene calls are TRBV28 and TRBJ2-7, with 12 bases aligning to TRBD1. CDR1 is MDHEN and CDR2 is SYDVKM in the germline V gene. The trim removed 5 bases at V and 5 bases at J, leaving 7 bases unmatched. The CDR3 length is 15 residues. CDR3 in DNA: TGTGCCAGCAGTCTTTCGGGACAGGGGGCCCACGAGCAGTACTTC. It encodes CASSLSGQGAHEQYF.

The chain couples TRBV19 to TRBJ1-5, with no clear D. Per germline, CDR1 LNHDA and CDR2 SQIVND (reference sequence). V shed 2 bases and J shed 1 base, with 9 bases lying between them. The length of the CDR3 is 15 residues. CDR3 DNA: TGTGCCAGTAGTATATGGGCCAGGAGCAATCAGCCCCAGCATTTT. It specifies CASSIWARSNQPQHF.